This TCR beta chain came from a study of blood T cells in healthy people across ages. In regard to this clonotype: The antigen remains undetermined.

The CDR3 is made up of 13 amino acids. V was clipped by 4 bases and J by 4 bases; unmatched bases: 2. CDR1 is SGHNT and CDR2 is YYREEE in the germline V gene (reference sequence). Together with a sample-barcoded 5' primer, a J-beta primer mix was included in a second PCR lasting roughly 6 to 12 cycles. From the 5' RACE reads, TCRdb called clonotypes with MiXCR, one entry per CDR3 protein. The data show approximately 730,000 distinct CDR3 sequences, with about 42% seen just once and 20% to 25% held by the top ten. Russia was home to the donors, healthy Caucasian individuals aged roughly 6 to 95. Roughly 10 milliliters of peripheral blood were drawn from each donor. PBMCs numbering at least 6.5 million were isolated per sample. General study findings and limits: Per million T cells, the diversity of TCR beta decreased roughly linearly as age advanced.

This rearrangement joins TRBV5-4 to TRBJ1-2, with TRBD1 matching 9 bases. The clonotype was recovered from a woman in her sixties or seventies in good health. Sequenced material: blood. The CDR3 DNA is TGTGCCAGCAGCGTGACAGGGGGCTATGGCTACACCTTC. Its protein is CASSVTGGYGYTF.